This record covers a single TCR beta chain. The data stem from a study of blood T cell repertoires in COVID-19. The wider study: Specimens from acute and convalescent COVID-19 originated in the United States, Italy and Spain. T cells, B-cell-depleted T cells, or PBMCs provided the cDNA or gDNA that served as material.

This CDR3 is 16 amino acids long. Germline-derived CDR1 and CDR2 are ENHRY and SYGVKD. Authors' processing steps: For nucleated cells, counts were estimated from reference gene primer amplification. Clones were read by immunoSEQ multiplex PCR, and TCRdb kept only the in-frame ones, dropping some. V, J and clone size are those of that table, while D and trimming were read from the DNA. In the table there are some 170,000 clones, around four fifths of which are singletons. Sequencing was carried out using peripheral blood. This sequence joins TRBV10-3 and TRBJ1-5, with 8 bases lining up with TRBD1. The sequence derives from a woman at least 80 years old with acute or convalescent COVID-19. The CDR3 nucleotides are TGTGCTGTCGGTGTCCAGGACAGGGTCCCCAATCAGCCCCAGCATTTT. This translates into CAVGVQDRVPNQPQHF.